This TCR beta chain was sequenced during a study of cytomegalovirus exposure and HLA in healthy donors. Study results and caveats: TCR beta sequences reportedly predicted most subjects' HLA-A and HLA-B alleles accurately.

With 60 Vbeta and 13 Jbeta primers, the PCR was carried out. The table came from immunoSEQ multiplex PCR; TCRdb's copy has only in-frame clones and leaves some out. The sample lists about 110,000 clones; 75% to 85% were seen once. The CDR3 runs 11 residues. V was shortened by 5 bases and J by 4 bases, with 8 bases between the two germline ends. The germline V gene encodes CDR1 DFQATT and CDR2 SNEGSKA (reference sequence). As for this clone: Its antigen is still unknown. In this CDR3 the conserved last residue, phenylalanine or tryptophan, is missing, so a read error is likely.

This chain links TRBV20-1 with TRBJ1-1, with D hard to call. The sequence was obtained from a woman aged 18-30 years in good health and CMV-seropositive. The sample consisted of PBMCs. This chain's CDR3 is CSAHPGTEAFL. The CDR3 coding sequence is TGCAGTGCTCACCCAGGCACTGAAGCTTTCCTT.